This TCR beta chain was sequenced in a study of T cell responses to AZD1222 COVID-19 vaccine (dated by TCRdb to the early 2020s). Describing the broader study: Because spike-specific TCR depth and breadth did not differ between the two schedules, AZD1222 recipients who got a second dose at roughly 4 weeks were pooled with those who got a second dose at roughly 12 weeks. A total of approximately 240 trial participants underwent TCR sequencing, of whom 200 to 220 had received two doses of AZD1222 and 26 had received two doses of the MenACWY control vaccine. Trial participants were enrolled by age into 18-55, 56-69 and 70-plus year subgroups, with 148, 28 and 57 TCR-sequenced participants respectively.

The time point label of this sample denotes: baseline before first vaccination. Samples from vaccinated people were obtained from the UK trials COV001 and COV002, which included a single-blind randomized controlled phase 2/3 trial of AZD1222 (ChAdOx1 nCoV-19) in healthy adults. For TCRbeta chain sequencing, PBMC samples from trial participants were taken at day 0 and at day 28 after the second dose. General findings and caveats noted by the study authors: Epitopes outside the regions mutated in the B.1.351 and B.1.1.7 variants were reportedly recognized by nearly half of the unique spike-specific TCRs. Conclusions about previously exposed vaccinees are limited because only five to seven AZD1222 recipients were SARS-CoV-2 seropositive at baseline. Participants were mostly white British, with more females than males. The authors suggested clonal diversity may have been underestimated. After two AZD1222 doses, spike-specific TCR breadth and depth were significantly higher than at day 0 and than in MenACWY recipients. The vaccine-associated CD4 TCRs covered the entire spike protein, and the dominant responses fell in regions 160-218 and 743-854. In the small 56-69-year group, the increase in depth fell short of significance, most likely because of low power. No day 14 peak-response samples were available, so repertoires were characterized only after the peak T cell response.

Concerning this clone: What antigen it recognizes has not been identified. Sequence at one end of the junction differs from germline and may be a read error.

The CDR3 regions of human TCRbeta chains were subjected to immunosequencing. The authors processed their data as follows. Repertoire TCRs were checked for matches against a reference library of SARS-CoV-2-specific TCRs that had been generated using the MIRA antigen-specificity platform. Breadth meant the fraction of unique TCRs that were SARS-CoV-2-associated, whereas depth meant the fraction of total T cells that were SARS-CoV-2-associated. Using the MIRA data, every spike-specific TCR was mapped to the spike region that the TCR reacted to and assigned to either a CD4 or a CD8 class. Log10-transformed breadth and depth values were compared by one-way ANOVA with Sidak's multiple comparisons tests. This is the immuneACCESS table as TCRdb keeps it, with only in-frame sequences that have V and J called. A part of the clones is gone; compared with another copy, unresolved V genes explain less than half, and the rest is unexplained. V and J calls and clone size are given by that table; D and trimming were obtained from the DNA. The table for this sample lists 170,000 or so clones; 90% of them were counted only once. Together, the top ten hold about 1.6% of the sample.

The germline V gene (reference sequence) supplies CDR1 GTSNPN and CDR2 SVGIG. From the cysteine up to the phenylalanine, the CDR3 has a length of 13 residues. Only the CDR3 portion is preserved as DNA: 39 bases, with reading frame beginning at the first base. The receptor's source is an adult in good health. The source material was peripheral blood, sampled on day 0 of AZD1222 vaccination. Here the chain combines TRBV30 and TRBJ2-1; TRBD2 aligns with 16 central bases. DNA sequence: TGTGCCTGGAGCGAGGGACTAGCGGGGGGGCTGATCTTC. It encodes CAWSEGLAGGLIF.